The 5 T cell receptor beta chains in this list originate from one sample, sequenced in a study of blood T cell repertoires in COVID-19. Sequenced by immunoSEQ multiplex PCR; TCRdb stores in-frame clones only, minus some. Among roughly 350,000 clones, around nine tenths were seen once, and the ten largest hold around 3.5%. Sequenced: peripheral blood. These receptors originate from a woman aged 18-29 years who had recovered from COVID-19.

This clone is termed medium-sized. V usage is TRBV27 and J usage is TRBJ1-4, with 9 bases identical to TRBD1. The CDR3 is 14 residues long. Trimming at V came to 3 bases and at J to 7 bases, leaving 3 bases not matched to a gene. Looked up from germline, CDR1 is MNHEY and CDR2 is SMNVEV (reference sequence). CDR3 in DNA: TGTGCCAGCAGTTTCGGGACAGGGTTTGAAAAACTGTTTTTT. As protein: CASSFGTGFEKLFF.

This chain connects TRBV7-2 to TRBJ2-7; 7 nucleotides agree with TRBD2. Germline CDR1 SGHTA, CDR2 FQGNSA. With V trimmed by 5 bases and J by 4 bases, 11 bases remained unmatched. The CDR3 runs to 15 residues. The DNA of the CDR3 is TGTGCCAGCAGCCCCAGAGCGAGCGGGGCATACGAGCAGTACGTC. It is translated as CASSPRASGAYEQYV.

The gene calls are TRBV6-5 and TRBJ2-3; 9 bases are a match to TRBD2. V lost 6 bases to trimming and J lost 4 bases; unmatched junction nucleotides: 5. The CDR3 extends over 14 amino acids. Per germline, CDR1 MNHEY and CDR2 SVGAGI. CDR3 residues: CASRLAGRSDTQYF. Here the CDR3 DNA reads TGTGCCAGCAGGCTAGCGGGACGCTCAGATACGCAGTATTTT.

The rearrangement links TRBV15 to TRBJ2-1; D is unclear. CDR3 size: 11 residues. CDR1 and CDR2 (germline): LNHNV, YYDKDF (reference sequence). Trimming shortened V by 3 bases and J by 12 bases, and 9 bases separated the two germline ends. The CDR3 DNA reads TGTGCCACCAGCAGGGATCAGGTGCAGTTCTTC. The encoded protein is CATSRDQVQFF. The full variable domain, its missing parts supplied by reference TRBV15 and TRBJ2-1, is DAMVIQNPRYQVTQFGKPVTLSCSQTLNHNVMYWYQQKSSQAPKLLFHYYDKDFNNEADTPDNFQSRRPNTSFCFLDIRSPGLGDTAMYLCATSRDQVQFFGPGTRLTVL.

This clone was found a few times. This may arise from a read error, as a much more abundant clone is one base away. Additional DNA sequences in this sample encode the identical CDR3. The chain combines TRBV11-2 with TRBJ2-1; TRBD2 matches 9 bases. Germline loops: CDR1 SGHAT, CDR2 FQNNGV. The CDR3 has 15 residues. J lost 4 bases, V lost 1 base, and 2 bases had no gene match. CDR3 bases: TGTGCCAGCAGCTTAGGACTAGCGGAATACAATGAGCAGTTCTTC. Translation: CASSLGLAEYNEQFF.